This T cell receptor beta chain was observed in a study of naive and memory T cell subsets (dated by TCRdb to the late 2010s). Study-level background: An open-source, UMI-based TCR alpha and beta sequencing pipeline was applied to sorted naive and memory peripheral blood T cell subsets. Complete agreement was observed between the functional CMV T cell responses and the IgG serology results. RNA was DNase-treated and reverse transcribed with TCR constant-region primers, mostly using SuperScript III.

Points the paper makes about the study in general: The repertoire findings for the naive and memory subsets could not be validated against a ground truth, as none was available. A few larger clonotypes were found in naive repertoires, especially CD8, and these larger clonotypes were possibly memory cells re-expressing CD45RA. RNA-based TCR counts may be influenced by expression changes linked to T cell activation and differentiation. The abundance of TCRs followed a power law with an exponent that differed between naive and memory subsets yet stayed consistent across the three individuals. Following error correction, more than 95% of naive TCR sequences occurred only once, which made naive abundance distributions much steeper than those of memory subsets. Clonotypes were defined as single alpha or beta chain sequences, not paired alpha/beta receptors. Gini index rose and Shannon and inverse Simpson diversity fell from naive through CM, EM and EMRA in both CD4 and CD8 cells.

Library creation used UMI-ligation and nested PCR. An equimolar mix of two oligonucleotides covering both TRBC1 and TRBC2 was used as the beta constant-region primer. Four rounds of PCR, combining the SP2 primer with nested alpha and beta constant-region primers, were used to amplify the ligated cDNA. A single-stranded oligonucleotide carrying the SP2 primer and a 12-nucleotide UMI was ligated to the 3' end of the cDNA by T4 RNA ligase 1. Incubation of the ligation reaction lasted about 19-24 hours at 16 degrees C. PCR2 was typically performed as a SYBR Green qPCR and was stopped at a predetermined threshold so that over-amplification was prevented. Agencourt AMPure XP magnetic beads were used for all purifications after the first. Library amounts were measured by Qubit and library quality was assessed on a TapeStation, where the main peak was expected at around 650 bp. Pooled libraries were sequenced on an Illumina MiSeq using v2 2x251 paired-end kits, and typically roughly 0.85-2.2 million reads were obtained per sample. Each sample's library went into the pool at roughly 4 nM, and roughly 5-8% PhiX was added to help with cluster recognition. Under the source paper's analysis protocol: Using tag matching that tolerated one base-pair mismatch, Decombinator assigned V and J genes to FASTQ reads that had been processed by Demultiplexor. Collapsinator used UMIs to correct both sequencing errors and frequency errors arising from PCR heterogeneity. TCRs were translated and CDR3s were extracted from the conserved cysteine to the FGXG phenylalanine by CDR3Translator, with non-productive sequences being flagged. Gini, Shannon entropy and inverse Simpson indices were calculated on repertoires subsampled to equal numbers of UMI-defined TCRs. Clonotype abundance distributions were fitted to a power law by maximum likelihood within the linear range. On one naive CD8 sample, the pipeline and MIGEC gave similar UMI counts, unique TCR numbers and clonal distributions. One analysis removed from the naive repertoire any naive TCRs that were also present in any memory subset from the same donor. The repertoires were searched for roughly 7,900 CMV-associated CDR3 sequences that had been compiled from VDJdb and a published dataset. In-frame beta chains were kept once TCRdb had trimmed the public reads at Q25 with fastp and called clones with MiXCR. Every distinct CDR3 protein forms one entry, paired with its most common genes and DNA. What appears here as the V and J calls and clone size reflects TCRdb's work, not the paper's. This sample comprises around 140,000 distinct CDR3 sequences, approximately 21% of them detected only once. The ten largest clonotypes hold roughly 0.6% of the sample.

From the second PCR step onward, the TCR alpha chain libraries and the TCR beta chain libraries were amplified separately. To determine each donor's CMV status, fresh PBMCs were stimulated overnight with CMV viral lysate, and IFNgamma production from CD4+ T cells was then assessed. CD4 T cells were positively selected using Miltenyi beads, after which CD8 T cells were positively selected from the CD4-negative fraction. Cells stained for CD3, CD4, CD8, CD45RA, CD27 and a live/dead dye were sorted on a BD Aria II into four subsets by CD45RA and CD27. Blood came from three healthy volunteers, each fractionated into CD4 and CD8 T cells and then into four differentiation subsets. Approximately 120 ml of peripheral blood was taken from each donor, and PBMC were separated by density-gradient centrifugation on Ficoll-Paque PLUS. Sorted cells were lysed in RLT buffer, and RNA was extracted with a Qiagen RNeasy kit and stored at -80°C.

As concerns this clonotype: Its target antigen remains unknown. No base quality information exists; no much larger clone differs at one position.

V and J are truncated by 0 bases and 3 bases respectively, leaving an intervening sequence of 8 bases. CDR1 SGDLS and CDR2 YYNGEE are derived from the germline V gene. From cysteine to phenylalanine, the CDR3 is 14 amino acids long. The kept DNA is CDR3 alone, 42 bases in frame from the first base. The V and J segments used are TRBV9 and TRBJ2-3; possibly the D gene is TRBD1, per 6 matching bases. Sequenced: naive CD8+ T cells from blood. Taken with the paper, the label for cell subset or site translates to: naive T cells, CD45RA high CD27+. The TCR comes from a human donor in good health. The sequenced DNA is TGTGCCAGCAGCGTAGCAGGGACAACAGATACGCAGTATTTT. This yields the protein CASSVAGTTDTQYF.